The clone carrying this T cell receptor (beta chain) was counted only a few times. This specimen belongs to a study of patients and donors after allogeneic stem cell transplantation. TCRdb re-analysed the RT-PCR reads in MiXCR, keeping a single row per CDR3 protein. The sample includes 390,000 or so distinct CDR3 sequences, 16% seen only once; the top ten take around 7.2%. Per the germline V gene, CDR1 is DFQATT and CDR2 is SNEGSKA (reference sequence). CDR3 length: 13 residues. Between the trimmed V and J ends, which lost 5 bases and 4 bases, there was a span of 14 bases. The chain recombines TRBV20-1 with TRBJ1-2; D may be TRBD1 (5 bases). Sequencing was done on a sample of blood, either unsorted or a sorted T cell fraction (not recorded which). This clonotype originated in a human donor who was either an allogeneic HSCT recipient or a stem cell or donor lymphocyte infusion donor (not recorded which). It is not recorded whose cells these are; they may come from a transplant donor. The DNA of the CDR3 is TGCAGTGCTGGGTCAGACAGACGCTATGGCTACACCTTC. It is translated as CSAGSDRRYGYTF.